This TCR beta chain emerged from a study of cytomegalovirus exposure and HLA in healthy donors. At the level of the study: Findings of an earlier analysis included 110 million or so unique TCR beta sequences from 190 million or so T cells. Study results and caveats: Sequence variants that were highly shared formed a cluster that was likely a sequencing artifact. Presence/absence analysis assumed near-uniform sequencing depth across donors. Common viral pathogens were later found to be apparently linked to several of the most significant clusters.

The germline CDR1 and CDR2 sequences are MDHEN and SYDVKM. The V end was cut by 8 bases, the J end by 2 bases, with 15 bases between. The CDR3 contains 15 residues. The primer mix had 60 Vbeta and 13 Jbeta primers. TCRdb keeps only in-frame clones here, not all; method: immunoSEQ multiplex PCR. This table has 100,000 to 150,000 clones, approximately 64% appearing once. Concerning this clone: As yet, its antigen is unknown.

The sample was PBMCs. The rearrangement joins TRBV28 to TRBJ1-4; weak D call: TRBD1 (6 bases). The sequence was collected from a woman in her 40s in good health and CMV-seronegative. In nucleotides, the CDR3 is TGTGCCAGCTCACAAGGGGGAGGGACTAATGAAAAACTGTTTTTT. Translating it yields CASSQGGGTNEKLFF.